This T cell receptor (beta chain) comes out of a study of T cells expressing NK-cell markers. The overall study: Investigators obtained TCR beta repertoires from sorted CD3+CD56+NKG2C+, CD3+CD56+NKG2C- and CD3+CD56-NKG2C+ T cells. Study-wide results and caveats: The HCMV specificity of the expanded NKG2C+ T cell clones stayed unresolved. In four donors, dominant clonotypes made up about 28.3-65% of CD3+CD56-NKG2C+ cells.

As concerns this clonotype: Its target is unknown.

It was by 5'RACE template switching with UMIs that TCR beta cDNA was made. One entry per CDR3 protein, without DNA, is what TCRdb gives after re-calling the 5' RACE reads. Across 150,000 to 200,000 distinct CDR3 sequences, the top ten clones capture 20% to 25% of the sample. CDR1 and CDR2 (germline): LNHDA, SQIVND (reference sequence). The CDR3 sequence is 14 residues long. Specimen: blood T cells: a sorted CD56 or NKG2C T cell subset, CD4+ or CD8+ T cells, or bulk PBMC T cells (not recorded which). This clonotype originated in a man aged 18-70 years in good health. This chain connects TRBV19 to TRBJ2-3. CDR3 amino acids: CASSIRPSTDTQYF.